This T cell receptor beta chain is from a study of blood T cells in healthy people across ages. V gave up 0 bases and J gave up 3 bases, with 8 bases separating them. This CDR3 has 14 amino acids. The V gene's germline CDR1 is MNHEY and CDR2 SVGAGI. Findings and limits, study-wide: Naive and antigen-experienced cells were not separated, limiting conclusive comparison. A greater number of naive CD4+ cells and higher diversity distinguished long-lived donors from aged donors.

Combining a sample-barcoded 5' primer with a J-beta primer mix, a second PCR ran for 7 to 11 cycles. TCRdb used MiXCR to reprocess the 5' RACE reads, holding one entry per CDR3 protein. Here the sample spans around 800,000 distinct CDR3 sequences, roughly 53% being singletons. It was ten milliliters of peripheral blood that were drawn from each donor. Comment on this clonotype: Its antigen is undetermined.

The V call is TRBV6-5, the J call TRBJ1-1; no definite D call. This TCR came from a man older than 75 in good health. Sequenced material: blood. The CDR3 spells CASSYSSKYTEAFF. For the CDR3, the DNA is TGTGCCAGCAGTTACTCGAGCAAGTACACTGAAGCTTTCTTT.